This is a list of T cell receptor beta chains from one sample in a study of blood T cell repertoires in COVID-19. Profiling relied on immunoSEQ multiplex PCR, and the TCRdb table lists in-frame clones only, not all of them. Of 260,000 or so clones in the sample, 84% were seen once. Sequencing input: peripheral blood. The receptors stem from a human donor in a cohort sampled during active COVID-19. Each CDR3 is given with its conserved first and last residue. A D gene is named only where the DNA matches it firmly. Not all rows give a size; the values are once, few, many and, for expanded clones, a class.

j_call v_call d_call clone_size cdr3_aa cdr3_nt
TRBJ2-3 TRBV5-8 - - CASSFWSGGGNGGTQYF TGTGCCAGCAGCTTTTGGTCCGGCGGGGGCAACGGAGGTACGCAGTATTTT
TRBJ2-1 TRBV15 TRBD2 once CATSRNLISGGDEQFF TGTGCCACCAGCAGGAACTTAATTAGCGGGGGCGATGAGCAGTTCTTC
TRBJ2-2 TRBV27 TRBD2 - CASSWLAGAVGELFF TGTGCCAGCAGTTGGCTAGCGGGAGCGGTCGGGGAGCTGTTTTTT
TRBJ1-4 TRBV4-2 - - CASSLGGYNEKLFF TGTGCCAGCAGCCTCGGAGGTTACAATGAAAAACTGTTTTTT
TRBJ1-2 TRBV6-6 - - CASSYPRAQATYGYTF TGTGCCAGCAGTTACCCAAGGGCACAGGCGACCTATGGCTACACCTTC
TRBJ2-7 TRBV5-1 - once CASRAGRSQYEQYF TGCGCCAGCAGGGCCGGCAGGTCCCAATACGAGCAGTACTTC
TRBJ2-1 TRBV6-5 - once CASRYYNEQFF TGTGCCAGCAGATACTACAATGAGCAGTTCTTC
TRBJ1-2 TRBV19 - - CASSIITANYGYTF TGTGCCAGTAGTATAATTACAGCTAACTATGGCTACACCTTC
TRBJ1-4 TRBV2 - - CASSPLSSMANEKLFF TGTGCCAGCAGTCCCCTTAGTTCTATGGCTAATGAAAAACTGTTTTTT
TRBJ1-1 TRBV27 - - CASKGLGEAFF TGTGCCTCAAAGGGACTTGGTGAAGCTTTCTTT
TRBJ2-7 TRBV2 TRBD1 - CASSDRVYEQYF TGTGCCAGCAGCGACAGGGTCTACGAGCAGTACTTC